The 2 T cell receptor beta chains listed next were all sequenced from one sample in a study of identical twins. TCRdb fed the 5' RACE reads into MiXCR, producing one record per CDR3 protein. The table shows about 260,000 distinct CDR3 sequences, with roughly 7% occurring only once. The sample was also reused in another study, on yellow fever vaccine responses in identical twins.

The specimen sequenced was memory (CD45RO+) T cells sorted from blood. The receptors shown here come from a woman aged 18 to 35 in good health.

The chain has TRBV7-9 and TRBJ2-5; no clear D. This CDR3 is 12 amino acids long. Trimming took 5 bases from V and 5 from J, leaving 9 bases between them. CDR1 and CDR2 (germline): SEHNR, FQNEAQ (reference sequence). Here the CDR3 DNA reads TGTGCCAGCAGCGGCGGAGACGAGACCCAGTACTTC. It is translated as CASSGGDETQYF. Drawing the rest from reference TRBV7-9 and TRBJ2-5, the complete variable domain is DTGVSQNPRHKITKRGQNVTFRCDPISEHNRLYWYRQTLGQGPEFLTYFQNEAQLEKSRLLSDRFSAERPKGSFSTLEIQRTEQGDSAMYLCASSGGDETQYFGPGTRLLVL.

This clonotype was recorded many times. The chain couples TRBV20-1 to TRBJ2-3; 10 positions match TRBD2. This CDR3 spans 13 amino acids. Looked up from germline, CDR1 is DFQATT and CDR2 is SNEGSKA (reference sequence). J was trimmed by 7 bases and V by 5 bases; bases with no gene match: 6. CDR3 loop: CSASGTSAYTQYF. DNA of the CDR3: TGCAGTGCTTCTGGGACTAGCGCCTATACGCAGTATTTT.